These T cell receptor beta chains were read from a single sample in a study of T cell repertoires in cytomegalovirus infection. TCRdb reanalysed the reads using MiXCR and keeps one entry per CDR3 protein. The sample has about 920,000 distinct CDR3 sequences, about a third seen once. Their antigens are not known. The material was cultured CD8+ T cells from PBMCs, obtained from culture after CMV antigen stimulation. The receptor source for this set is a human donor in good health (CMV status not recorded). Some clones in this sample may be carry-over from other donors' samples. The CDR3 runs from the conserved cysteine through the conserved F or W. D genes are given only for firm matches. A clone size is listed for some rows: how often the clone was seen (once, few, many), or a class if it is expanded.

J	V	D	size	DNA	CDR3
TRBJ2-7	TRBV4-1	-	-	TGCGCCAGCAGCCAAGGGCCAGGGGCTACCTACGAGCAGTACTTC	CASSQGPGATYEQYF
TRBJ2-1	TRBV5-1	TRBD2	-	TGCGCCAGCAGCTTGGACGGGGGGGCTATGGATGAGCAGTTCTTC	CASSLDGGAMDEQFF
TRBJ1-2	TRBV12-3/TRBV12-4	TRBD1	-	TGTACCAGCAGTTTCTCGACAGGGGACTATGGCTACACCTTC	CTSSFSTGDYGYTF
TRBJ2-2	TRBV6-2/TRBV6-3	TRBD1	few	TGTGCCAGCCATTCGCCGGGACAGGGGTCGGCCGGGGAGCTGTTTTTT	CASHSPGQGSAGELFF
TRBJ1-3	TRBV28	-	-	TGTGCCAGCAGTTTCAGTCGCTCCTCTGGAAACACCATATATTTT	CASSFSRSSGNTIYF
TRBJ2-1	TRBV2	-	few	TGTGCCAGCACTTTGGGACCACATAGCCATGAGCAGTTCTTC	CASTLGPHSHEQFF
TRBJ1-2	TRBV24-1	TRBD1	once	TGTGCCACCAGTGACCCCGACAGGGGCGCAACCGGCTACACCTTC	CATSDPDRGATGYTF
TRBJ1-1	TRBV4-1	-	-	TGCGCCAGCAGCCAAGATAGGATTGTGGGGATTCCCGTGGGGAACACTGAAGCTTTCTTT	CASSQDRIVGIPVGNTEAFF
TRBJ2-6	TRBV29-1	-	-	TGCAGCGTTGAATTGGATCGCTCTGGGGCCAACGTCCTGACTTTC	CSVELDRSGANVLTF
TRBJ2-5	TRBV27	-	-	TGTGCCAGCGGAGAGGAGTATTTGGAGACCCAGTACTTC	CASGEEYLETQYF
TRBJ1-5	TRBV6-2/TRBV6-3	-	few	TGTGCCAGCGCTACAATCGGGACGGGGAATCAGCCCCAGCATTTT	CASATIGTGNQPQHF
TRBJ2-1	TRBV4-1	-	-	TGCGCCAGCCAAGAGACAGGATACAATGAGCAGTTCTTC	CASQETGYNEQFF
TRBJ2-7	TRBV7-9	TRBD2	-	TGTGCCAGCAGCTTAGCTTTTAGCGGGGGATACGAGCAGTACTTC	CASSLAFSGGYEQYF
TRBJ1-1	TRBV7-6	-	-	TGTGCCAGCAGCTTCTTTCTTCCAGGGGAGAACACTGAAGCTTTCTTT	CASSFFLPGENTEAFF
TRBJ1-2	TRBV7-9	TRBD1	few	TGTGCCAGCAGCTTAGCGGACAGGGGGCTTTATGGCTACACCTTC	CASSLADRGLYGYTF
TRBJ2-3	TRBV6-1	-	-	TGTGCCAGCAGTGAATGGCCAGATACGCAGTATTTT	CASSEWPDTQYF
TRBJ2-5	TRBV15	TRBD2	few	TGTGCCACCAGCAGAGAAGACGGGGGGGCCGGAGAGACCCAGTACTTC	CATSREDGGAGETQYF
TRBJ1-6	TRBV29-1	-	few	TGCAGCGCCCTAGAGGGTTCGCCCAATTCACCCCTCCACTTT	CSALEGSPNSPLHF
TRBJ2-2	TRBV7-9	TRBD2	few	TGTGCCAGCCCGCCAACGAGACTAGCGAGGACCGGGGAGCTGTTTTTT	CASPPTRLARTGELFF
TRBJ1-2	TRBV7-2	TRBD1	-	TGTGCCAGCAGCTCAAGACAGGGGTCGAACTATGGCTACACCTTC	CASSSRQGSNYGYTF
TRBJ2-1	TRBV6-1	TRBD1	many	TGTGCCAGCAGTCCTGACTCTGGGACAGGGCCCTACAATGAGCAGTTCTTC	CASSPDSGTGPYNEQFF
TRBJ1-1	TRBV28	TRBD1	once	TGTGCCAGCAGTTTAAGGAGGGGACAGGGGGGCAAGATGAACACTGAAGCTTTCTTT	CASSLRRGQGGKMNTEAFF
TRBJ1-2	TRBV6-2/TRBV6-3	-	-	TGTGCCAGCGGCGAGGCGAACTATGGCTACACCTTC	CASGEANYGYTF
TRBJ1-5	TRBV27	-	-	TGTGCCAGCAGTTTCACCTCGGGCCACAATCAGCCCCAGCATTTT	CASSFTSGHNQPQHF
TRBJ2-7	TRBV7-2	TRBD1	many	TGTGCCAGCAGCTTCCCAGGACAGGGGACCTACGAGCAGTACTTC	CASSFPGQGTYEQYF
TRBJ1-3	TRBV7-2	-	many	TGTGCCAGCAGCTTGGAAAGCCAACTATCTGGAAACACCATATATTTT	CASSLESQLSGNTIYF
TRBJ2-3	TRBV7-3	-	-	TGTGCCAGCAGCTACTCTGGGGGCAGCGGGGCGGACACAGATACGCAGTATTTT	CASSYSGGSGADTDTQYF